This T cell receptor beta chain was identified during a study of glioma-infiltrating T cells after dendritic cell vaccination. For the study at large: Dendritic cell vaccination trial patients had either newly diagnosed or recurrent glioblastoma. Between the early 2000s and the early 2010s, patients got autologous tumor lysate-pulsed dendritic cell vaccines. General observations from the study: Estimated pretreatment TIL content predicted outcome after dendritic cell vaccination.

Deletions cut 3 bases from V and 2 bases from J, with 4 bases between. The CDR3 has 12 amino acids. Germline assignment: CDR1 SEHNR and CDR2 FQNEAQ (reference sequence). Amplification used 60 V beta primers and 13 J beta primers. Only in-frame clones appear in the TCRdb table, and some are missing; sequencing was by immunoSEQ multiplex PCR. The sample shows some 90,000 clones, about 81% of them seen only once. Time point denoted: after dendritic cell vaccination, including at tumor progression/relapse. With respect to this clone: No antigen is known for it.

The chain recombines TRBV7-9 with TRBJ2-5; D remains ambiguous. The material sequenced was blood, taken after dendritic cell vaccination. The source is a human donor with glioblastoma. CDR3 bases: TGTGCCAGCAGCTTGACACAAGAGACCCAGTACTTC. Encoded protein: CASSLTQETQYF.